The 25 T cell receptor beta chains in this list originate from one sample, sequenced in a study of shared clonotypes between healthy human individuals. The assay was immunoSEQ multiplex PCR, and TCRdb's table has in-frame clones only and misses some. This sample has some 650,000 clones, with approximately 97% found just once. The sequenced material came from naive CD4+ T cells sorted from blood. As for subset: CD45RA+ positively selected. The receptors shown here come from a woman younger than 45 in good health.

The chain is built from TRBV13 and TRBJ1-4, with 9 bases fitting TRBD1. Germline V CDR1 and CDR2: PRHDT, FYEKMQ (reference sequence). The trim removed 5 bases at V and 11 bases at J, leaving 9 bases unmatched. The CDR3 totals 14 residues. CDR3 DNA sequence: TGTGCCAGCAGCAAACAGGGACAGGGAAGCAAACTGTTTTTT. Translating it yields CASSKQGQGSKLFF. The full variable domain, rest sourced from reference TRBV13 and TRBJ1-4, is AAGVIQSPRHLIKEKRETATLKCYPIPRHDTVYWYQQGPGQDPQFLISFYEKMQSDKGSIPDRFSAQQFSDYHSELNMSSLELGDSALYFCASSKQGQGSKLFFGSGTQLSVL.

The gene calls are TRBV4-1 and TRBJ2-2, with D possibly being TRBD1 or TRBD2 (5 bases each). There are 17 residues in the CDR3. Germline values: CDR1 MGHRA, CDR2 YSYEKL. Between the trimmed V and J ends, which lost 2 bases and 0 bases, there was a span of 13 bases. The CDR3 DNA reads as TGCGCCAGCAGCCAAAGGACCGGGGCTTCGAACACCGGGGAGCTGTTTTTT. It specifies CASSQRTGASNTGELFF.

This chain joins TRBV19 and TRBJ1-1; the D is unclear. The CDR3 covers 12 residues. The V gene's germline CDR1 is LNHDA and CDR2 SQIVND (reference sequence). The V gene lost 3 bases and the J gene lost 2 bases, with 4 bases spanning the gap. CDR3 nucleotide sequence: TGTGCCAGTAGTATGATCAACACTGAAGCTTTCTTT. It translates to CASSMINTEAFF.

This sequence joins TRBV6-5 and TRBJ1-3, with no clear D. CDR1 is MNHEY, CDR2 SVGAGI, per germline. V was trimmed by 2 bases and J by 0 bases, leaving 11 bases between them. This CDR3 has 16 residues. CDR3 loop: CASSYTDRASGNTIYF. DNA of the CDR3: TGTGCCAGCAGTTACACCGACCGGGCCTCTGGAAACACCATATATTTT.

The gene calls are TRBV11-1 and TRBJ1-1; D might be TRBD1 (6 bases). This CDR3 has 14 amino acids. Germline V gene data show CDR1 as SGHAT and CDR2 as FQDESV (reference sequence). V lost 0 bases to trimming and J lost 1 base, with 6 bases between them. CDR3 loop: CASSLAGQNTEAFF. CDR3 DNA sequence: TGTGCCAGCAGCTTAGCGGGACAGAACACTGAAGCTTTCTTT. The full variable domain, rest sourced from reference TRBV11-1 and TRBJ1-1, is EAEVAQSPRYKITEKSQAVAFWCDPISGHATLYWYRQILGQGPELLVQFQDESVVDDSQLPKDRFSAERLKGVDSTLKIQPAELGDSAMYLCASSLAGQNTEAFFGQGTRLTVV.

CDR3 nucleotides: TGTGCCATCAGTGCCCCTGACAGGGGGAAGAACACTGAAGCTTTCTTT. Its protein is CAISAPDRGKNTEAFF. The chain uses TRBV10-3 and TRBJ1-1; 9 nucleotides agree with TRBD1. Per the germline V gene, CDR1 is ENHRY and CDR2 is SYGVKD. The CDR3 runs 16 residues. Germline trimming cut 4 bases from V and 1 base from J; bases unmatched to any gene: 7.

This chain connects TRBV4-2 to TRBJ2-1, with D perhaps matching TRBD2 (6 bases). CDR1 is LGHNA, CDR2 YNFKEQ, per germline. V gave up 1 base and J gave up 4 bases, with 14 bases separating them. CDR3 size: 16 residues. The CDR3 nucleotides read TGTGCCAGCAGCCAAGTCGAGCGGGTGAAATACAATGAGCAGTTCTTC. It codes for CASSQVERVKYNEQFF.

The J gene is TRBJ1-1, the V gene TRBV7-9; D is undetermined. CDR1 is SEHNR and CDR2 is FQNEAQ in the germline V gene (reference sequence). The CDR3 is made up of 14 amino acids. V was cut by 4 bases and J by 6 bases, with 15 bases left in between. The CDR3 spells CASSSAGKDAEAFF. In DNA form, the CDR3 reads TGTGCCAGCAGCTCCGCGGGAAAGGACGCTGAAGCTTTCTTT.

The chain couples TRBV2 to TRBJ2-5; 12 bases fit TRBD2. The DNA end is more similar to TRBJ2-7, so the J call may be wrong. The germline V gene has CDR1 SNHLY and CDR2 FYNNEI. CDR3 length: 14 amino acids. The CDR3 sequence is CASSPTSGSAEQYF. The CDR3 DNA reads as TGTGCCAGCAGCCCGACTAGCGGGAGTGCCGAGCAGTACTTC.

The rearrangement joins TRBV25-1 to TRBJ1-2, with 12 bases matching TRBD1. With 10 bases clipped from V and 7 bases from J, the junction kept 13 bases outside the gene matches. Germline CDR1 and CDR2: MGHDK and SYGVNS. This CDR3 comprises 15 residues. The CDR3 nucleotides are TGTGCCACGCAAACCGGGACAGGGGGCTGGGGTGGCTACACCTTC. Encoded protein: CATQTGTGGWGGYTF.

The V call is TRBV27, the J call TRBJ1-5; 9 positions match TRBD1. From germline, CDR1 is MNHEY and CDR2 SMNVEV (reference sequence). Trimming removed 6 bases from V and 2 bases from J; junction bases left unmatched: 2. The CDR3 length is 14 residues. CDR3 sequence reads: CASRRTGGNQPQHF. CDR3 nucleotide sequence: TGTGCCAGCAGACGGACAGGGGGCAATCAGCCCCAGCATTTT.

The rearrangement links TRBV29-1 to TRBJ2-5; TRBD2 matches 10 bases. The last part of the DNA fits TRBJ2-7 better; the J call may be wrong. The CDR3 has 16 amino acids. CDR1 SQVTM and CDR2 ANQGSEA come from the germline V gene. CDR3 in amino acids: CSVRPGTSASTYEQYF. The CDR3 region has the DNA TGCAGCGTTAGACCCGGGACTAGCGCCAGCACCTACGAGCAGTACTTC.

The chain is built from TRBV15 and TRBJ2-7, with a tentative D call TRBD2 (5 bases). V was cut by 5 bases and J by 2 bases, with 16 bases left in between. The germline V gene has CDR1 LNHNV and CDR2 YYDKDF (reference sequence). CDR3 length: 15 amino acids. The CDR3 DNA follows: TGTGCCACCAGCTCTCACTCCGGGGAGACCTACGAGCAGTACTTC. It encodes CATSSHSGETYEQYF.

The chain joins TRBV5-1 to TRBJ2-4; D tentatively reads TRBD1 or TRBD2 (6 bases each). The germline gives CDR1 SGHRS, CDR2 YFSETQ. The CDR3 runs 19 residues. Trimming removed 0 bases at V and 3 bases at J, with 22 bases between. The CDR3 bases are TGCGCCAGCAGCTTGGGGGACATCCGCGGGAAGGTTGACAAAAACATTCAGTACTTC. It specifies CASSLGDIRGKVDKNIQYF.

The V gene is TRBV11-2, the J gene TRBJ2-2; no firm D call. CDR3 length equals 12 residues. Trimming cost V 8 bases and J 3 bases, with 7 bases left between them. In germline, CDR1 is SGHAT, CDR2 FQNNGV. This CDR3 reads CASSLDTGELFF. The CDR3 DNA reads as TGTGCCAGCTCCCTAGACACCGGGGAGCTGTTTTTT.

The rearrangement joins TRBV7-8 to TRBJ2-2; no definite D call. The V gene's germline CDR1 is SGHVS and CDR2 FQNEAQ. The CDR3 sequence is 12 residues long. V was trimmed by 2 bases and J by 5 bases, leaving 3 bases between them. CDR3 DNA: TGTGCCAGCAGCTTATTTACCGGGGAGCTGTTTTTT. Amino acid sequence: CASSLFTGELFF.

The chain has TRBV11-2 and TRBJ1-3; D uncertain. This CDR3 contains 16 residues. Trimming removed 4 bases at V and 0 bases at J, with 13 bases between. Germline CDR1 is SGHAT and CDR2 is FQNNGV. The CDR3 sequence is CASSYQPPGSGNTIYF. CDR3 DNA sequence: TGTGCCAGCAGCTACCAACCACCGGGCTCTGGAAACACCATATATTTT.

This sequence joins TRBV9 and TRBJ1-3; D gene unclear. Germline assignment: CDR1 SGDLS and CDR2 YYNGEE. This CDR3 region has 16 residues. The V end lost 6 bases, the J end lost 4 bases, and 20 bases lay between the germline ends. CDR3 sequence reads: CASTTAPGISGNTIYF. The CDR3 DNA is TGTGCCAGCACCACCGCCCCGGGGATTTCGGGAAACACCATATATTTT.

The chain couples TRBV25-1 to TRBJ2-7, with D uncertain. V gave up 1 base and J gave up 3 bases, with 4 bases separating them. From germline, CDR1 is MGHDK and CDR2 SYGVNS. The CDR3 length is 12 residues. The CDR3 DNA follows: TGTGCCAGCAGTGAATTGATCTACGAGCAGTACTTC. It codes for CASSELIYEQYF.

The chain uses TRBV19 and TRBJ2-1; the D gene is possibly TRBD2 (6 bases). Germline V lookup: CDR1 LNHDA, CDR2 SQIVND (reference sequence). Trimming pared 1 base from V and 6 bases from J, leaving 10 bases between. The length of the CDR3 is 14 residues. The CDR3: CASSIGTSSNEQFF. The CDR3 nucleotides are TGTGCCAGTAGTATAGGCACTAGCTCCAATGAGCAGTTCTTC.

V and J are TRBV29-1 and TRBJ2-7; no clear D. Germline lookup yields CDR1 SQVTM and CDR2 ANQGSEA. The V and J ends lost 6 bases and 0 bases respectively, with 9 bases between them. CDR3 length: 12 amino acids. The CDR3 region is CSVAKSSYEQYF. CDR3 sequence (DNA): TGCAGCGTAGCGAAGAGCTCCTACGAGCAGTACTTC.

The DNA for the CDR3 is TGTGCCAGCAGCCCAAACGTAGCAACTAATGAAAAACTGTTTTTT. The encoded protein is CASSPNVATNEKLFF. V usage is TRBV7-6 and J usage is TRBJ1-4; D remains ambiguous. The germline V gene has CDR1 SGHVS and CDR2 FNYEAQ. V was shortened by 5 bases and J by 0 bases, with 10 bases between the two germline ends. This CDR3 spans 15 amino acids.

The gene calls are TRBV18 and TRBJ2-7; D gene unclear. Germline assignment: CDR1 KGHSH and CDR2 LQKENI. V was clipped by 4 bases and J by 0 bases, with 10 bases between them. There are 14 residues in the CDR3. CDR3 sequence reads: CASSRDFSSYEQYF. CDR3 bases: TGTGCCAGCTCACGCGACTTCAGCTCCTACGAGCAGTACTTC.

This clone was counted only a few times. This chain uses TRBV30 with TRBJ1-5; the D is unclear. This CDR3 is built from 14 residues. The germline CDR1 and CDR2 sequences are GTSNPN and SVGIG (reference sequence). Trimming pared 0 bases from V and 3 bases from J, leaving 9 bases between. The CDR3 nucleotides are TGTGCCTGGAGTGTACGCAGTCTCAATCAGCCCCAGCATTTT. Translating it yields CAWSVRSLNQPQHF.

CDR3 DNA sequence: TGCGCCAGCAGCCAAGGTCGATTAGGGCCCTACGAGCAGTACTTC. It encodes CASSQGRLGPYEQYF. The chain carries TRBV4-1 and TRBJ2-7; D remains unclear. Per germline, CDR1 MGHRA and CDR2 YSYEKL. The V gene lost 1 base and the J gene lost 2 bases, with 12 bases spanning the gap. The CDR3 covers 15 residues.